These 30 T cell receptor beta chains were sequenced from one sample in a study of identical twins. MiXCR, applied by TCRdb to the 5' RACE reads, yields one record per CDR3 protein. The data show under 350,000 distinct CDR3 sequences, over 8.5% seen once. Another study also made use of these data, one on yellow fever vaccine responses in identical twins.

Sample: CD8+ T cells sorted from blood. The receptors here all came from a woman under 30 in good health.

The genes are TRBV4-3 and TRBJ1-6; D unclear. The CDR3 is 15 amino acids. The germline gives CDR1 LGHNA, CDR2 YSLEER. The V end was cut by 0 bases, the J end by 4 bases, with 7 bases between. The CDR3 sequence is CASSQDLGYNSPLHF. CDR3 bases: TGCGCCAGCAGCCAAGATTTGGGTTATAATTCACCCCTCCACTTT.

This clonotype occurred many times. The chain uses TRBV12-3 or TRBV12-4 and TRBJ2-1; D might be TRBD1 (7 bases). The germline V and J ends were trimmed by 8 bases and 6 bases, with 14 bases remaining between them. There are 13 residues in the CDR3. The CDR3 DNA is TGTGCCAGCTCCCTCCAGGGGGGCAATGAGCAGTTCTTC. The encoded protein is CASSLQGGNEQFF.

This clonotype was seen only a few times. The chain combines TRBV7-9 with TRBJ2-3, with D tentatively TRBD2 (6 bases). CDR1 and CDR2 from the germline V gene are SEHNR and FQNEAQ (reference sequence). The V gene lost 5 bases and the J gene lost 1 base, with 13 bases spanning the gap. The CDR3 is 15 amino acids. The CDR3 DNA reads TGTGCCAGCAGCACAACTACGGGGGGCACAGATACGCAGTATTTT. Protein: CASSTTTGGTDTQYF.

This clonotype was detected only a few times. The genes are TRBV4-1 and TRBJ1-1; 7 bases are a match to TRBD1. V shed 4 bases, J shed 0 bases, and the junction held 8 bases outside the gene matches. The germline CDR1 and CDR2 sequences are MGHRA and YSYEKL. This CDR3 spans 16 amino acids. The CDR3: CASSLGQDLMNTEAFF. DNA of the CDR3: TGCGCCAGCAGCCTAGGACAGGACCTCATGAACACTGAAGCTTTCTTT.

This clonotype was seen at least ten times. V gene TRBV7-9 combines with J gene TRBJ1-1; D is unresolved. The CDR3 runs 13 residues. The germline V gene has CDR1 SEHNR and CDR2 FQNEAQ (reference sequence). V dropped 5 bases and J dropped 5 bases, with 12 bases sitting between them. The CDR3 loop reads CASSAELETEAFF. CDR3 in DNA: TGTGCCAGCAGCGCCGAACTGGAGACTGAAGCTTTCTTT.

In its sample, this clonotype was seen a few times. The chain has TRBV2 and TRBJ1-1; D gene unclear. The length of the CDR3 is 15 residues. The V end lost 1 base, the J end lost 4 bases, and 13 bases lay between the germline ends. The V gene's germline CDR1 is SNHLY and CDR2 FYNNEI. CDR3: CASSEGSARGTEAFF. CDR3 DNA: TGTGCCAGCAGTGAAGGTTCAGCTCGGGGCACTGAAGCTTTCTTT.

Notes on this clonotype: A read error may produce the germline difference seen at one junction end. CDR3 region: CACSWDRDNLDTDTQYF. CDR3 DNA: TGTGCCTGCAGCTGGGACAGGGACAACTTAGACACAGATACGCAGTATTTT. The rearrangement uses TRBV2 and TRBJ2-3, with 9 bases matching TRBD1. Germline V gene sequence: CDR1 SNHLY, CDR2 FYNNEI. The CDR3 runs 17 residues.

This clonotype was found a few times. CDR3 in amino acids: CAWSVQRNSYNEQFF. CDR3 bases: TGTGCCTGGAGTGTCCAGCGGAACTCCTACAATGAGCAGTTCTTC. The chain has TRBV30 and TRBJ2-1, with D possibly matching TRBD2 (5 bases). Germline V CDR1 and CDR2: GTSNPN, SVGIG (reference sequence). The V and J ends lost 0 bases and 0 bases respectively, with 9 bases between them. The CDR3 is made up of 15 amino acids.

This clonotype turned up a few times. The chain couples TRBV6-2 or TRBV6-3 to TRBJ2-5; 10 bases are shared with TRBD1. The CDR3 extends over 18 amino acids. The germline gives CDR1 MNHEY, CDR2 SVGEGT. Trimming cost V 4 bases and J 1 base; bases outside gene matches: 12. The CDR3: CASSSTGQGRSGQETQYF. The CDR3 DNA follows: TGTGCCAGCAGTTCGACGGGACAGGGGAGGTCGGGCCAAGAGACCCAGTACTTC.

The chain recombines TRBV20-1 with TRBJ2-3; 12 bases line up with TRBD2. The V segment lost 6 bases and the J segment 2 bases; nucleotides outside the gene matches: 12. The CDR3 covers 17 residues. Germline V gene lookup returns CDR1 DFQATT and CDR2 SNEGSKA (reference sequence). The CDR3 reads CSAPGGASGRVTDTQYF. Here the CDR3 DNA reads TGCAGTGCCCCAGGGGGGGCTAGCGGGAGGGTCACAGATACGCAGTATTTT.

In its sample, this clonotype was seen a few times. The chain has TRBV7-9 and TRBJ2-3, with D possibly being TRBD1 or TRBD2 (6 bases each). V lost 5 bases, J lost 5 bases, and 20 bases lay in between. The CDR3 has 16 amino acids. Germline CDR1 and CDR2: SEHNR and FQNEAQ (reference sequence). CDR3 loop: CASSPSRAGGGDTQYF. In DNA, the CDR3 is TGTGCCAGCAGCCCCTCAAGGGCCGGGGGCGGAGATACGCAGTATTTT. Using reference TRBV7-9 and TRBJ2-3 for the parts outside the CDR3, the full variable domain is DTGVSQNPRHKITKRGQNVTFRCDPISEHNRLYWYRQTLGQGPEFLTYFQNEAQLEKSRLLSDRFSAERPKGSFSTLEIQRTEQGDSAMYLCASSPSRAGGGDTQYFGPGTRLTVL.

The CDR3 nucleotides are TGTGCCTGGAGTGCTGCGGACAGGGATGACACTGAAGCTTTCTTT. Translated: CAWSAADRDDTEAFF. V gene TRBV30 combines with J gene TRBJ1-1; 8 positions agree with TRBD1. The CDR3 spans 15 residues. The J segment lost 3 bases and the V segment lost 1 base, leaving 7 bases of the junction unmatched. Germline values: CDR1 GTSNPN, CDR2 SVGIG (reference sequence).

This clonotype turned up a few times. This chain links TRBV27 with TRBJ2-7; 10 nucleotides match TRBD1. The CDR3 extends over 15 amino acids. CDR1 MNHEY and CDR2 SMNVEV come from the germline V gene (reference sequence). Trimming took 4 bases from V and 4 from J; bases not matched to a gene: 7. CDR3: CASSSHGTGVYEQYF. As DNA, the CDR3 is TGTGCCAGCAGTTCCCATGGGACAGGGGTTTACGAGCAGTACTTC.

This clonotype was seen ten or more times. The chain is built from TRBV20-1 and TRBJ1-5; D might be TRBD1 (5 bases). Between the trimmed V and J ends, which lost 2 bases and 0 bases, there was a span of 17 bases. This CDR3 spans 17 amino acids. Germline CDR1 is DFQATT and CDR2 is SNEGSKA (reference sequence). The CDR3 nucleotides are TGCAGTGCTAGAATTTGGGCTGACAGTAATAGCAATCAGCCCCAGCATTTT. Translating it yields CSARIWADSNSNQPQHF.

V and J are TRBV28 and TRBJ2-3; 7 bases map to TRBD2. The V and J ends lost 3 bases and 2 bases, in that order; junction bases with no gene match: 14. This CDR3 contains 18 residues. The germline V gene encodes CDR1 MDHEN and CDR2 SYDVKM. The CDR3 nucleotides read TGTGCCAGCAGTTTGTCGAGCGGGGCCAAAAGGTACACAGATACGCAGTATTTT. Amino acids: CASSLSSGAKRYTDTQYF.

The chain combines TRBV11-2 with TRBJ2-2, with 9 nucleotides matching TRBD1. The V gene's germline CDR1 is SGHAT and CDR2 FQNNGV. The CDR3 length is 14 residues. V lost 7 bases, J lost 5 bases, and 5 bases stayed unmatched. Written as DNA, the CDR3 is TGTGCCAGCAAACAGGGGGCTTGGACCGGGGAGCTGTTTTTT. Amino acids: CASKQGAWTGELFF.

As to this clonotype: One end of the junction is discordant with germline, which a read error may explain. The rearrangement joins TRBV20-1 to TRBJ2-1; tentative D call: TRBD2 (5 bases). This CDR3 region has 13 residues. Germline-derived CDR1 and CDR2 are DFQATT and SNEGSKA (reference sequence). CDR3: CSARQASYDEQFF. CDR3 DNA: TGCAGTGCTAGGCAGGCTAGCTACGATGAGCAGTTCTTC.

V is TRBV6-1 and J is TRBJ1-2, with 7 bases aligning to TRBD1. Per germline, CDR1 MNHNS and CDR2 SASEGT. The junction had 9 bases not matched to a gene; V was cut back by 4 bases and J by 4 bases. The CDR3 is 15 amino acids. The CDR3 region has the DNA TGTGCCAGCAGTGGAGTTTCGACAGGGATCTATGGCTACACCTTC. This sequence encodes CASSGVSTGIYGYTF.

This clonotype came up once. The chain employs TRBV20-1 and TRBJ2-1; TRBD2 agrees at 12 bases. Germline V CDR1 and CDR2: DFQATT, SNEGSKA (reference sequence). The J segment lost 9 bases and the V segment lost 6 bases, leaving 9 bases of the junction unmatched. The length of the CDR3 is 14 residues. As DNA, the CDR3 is TGCAGTGCAAAGACCCTAGCGGGAGGGTTTGAGCAGTTCTTC. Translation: CSAKTLAGGFEQFF.

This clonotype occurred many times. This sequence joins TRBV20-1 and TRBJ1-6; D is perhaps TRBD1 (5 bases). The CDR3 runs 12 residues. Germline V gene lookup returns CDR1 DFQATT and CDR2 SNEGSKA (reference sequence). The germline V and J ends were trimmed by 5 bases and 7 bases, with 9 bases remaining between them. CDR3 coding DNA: TGCAGTGCTGGTAGGGGCAATTCACCCCTCCACTTT. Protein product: CSAGRGNSPLHF.

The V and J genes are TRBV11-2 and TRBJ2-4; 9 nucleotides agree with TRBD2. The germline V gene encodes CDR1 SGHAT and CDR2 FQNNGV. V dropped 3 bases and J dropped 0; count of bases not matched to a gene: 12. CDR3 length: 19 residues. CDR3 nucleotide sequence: TGTGCCAGCAGCTTTCCGACTAGCGGAAAAGATCTAGCCAAAAACATTCAGTACTTC. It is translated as CASSFPTSGKDLAKNIQYF. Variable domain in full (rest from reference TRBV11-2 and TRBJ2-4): EAGVAQSPRYKIIEKRQSVAFWCNPISGHATLYWYQQILGQGPKLLIQFQNNGVVDDSQLPKDRFSAERLKGVDSTLKIQPAKLEDSAVYLCASSFPTSGKDLAKNIQYFGAGTRLSVL.

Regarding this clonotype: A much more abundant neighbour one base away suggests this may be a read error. CDR3 residues: CASSFRTGEPSSYEQYF. Here the CDR3 DNA reads TGCGCCAGCAGCTTCCGGACAGGGGAACCTAGCTCCTACGAGCAGTACTTC. The rearrangement uses TRBV5-1 and TRBJ2-7, with TRBD1 identical over 9 bases. Trimming at V came to 2 bases and at J to 0 bases, leaving 9 bases not matched to a gene. CDR1 is SGHRS, CDR2 YFSETQ, per germline. The CDR3 has 17 amino acids.

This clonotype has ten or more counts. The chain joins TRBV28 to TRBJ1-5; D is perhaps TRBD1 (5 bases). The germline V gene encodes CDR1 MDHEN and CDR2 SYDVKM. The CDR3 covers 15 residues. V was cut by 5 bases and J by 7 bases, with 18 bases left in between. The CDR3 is CASSISRHGGQPQHF. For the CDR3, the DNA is TGTGCCAGCAGTATATCCCGACATGGGGGGCAGCCCCAGCATTTT.

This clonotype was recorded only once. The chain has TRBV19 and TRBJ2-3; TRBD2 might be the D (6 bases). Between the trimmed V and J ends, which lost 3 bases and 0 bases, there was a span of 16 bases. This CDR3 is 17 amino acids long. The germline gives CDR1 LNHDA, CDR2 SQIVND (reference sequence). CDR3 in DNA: TGTGCCAGTAGTATTACAGGAACGGGGGATAGCACAGATACGCAGTATTTT. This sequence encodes CASSITGTGDSTDTQYF.

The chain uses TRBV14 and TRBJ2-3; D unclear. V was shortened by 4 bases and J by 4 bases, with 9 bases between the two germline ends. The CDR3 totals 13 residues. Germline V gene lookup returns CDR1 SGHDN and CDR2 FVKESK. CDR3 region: CASSPYGPDTQYF. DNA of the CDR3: TGTGCCAGCAGCCCCTACGGTCCAGATACGCAGTATTTT. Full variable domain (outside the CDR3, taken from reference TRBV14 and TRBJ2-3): EAGVTQFPSHSVIEKGQTVTLRCDPISGHDNLYWYRRVMGKEIKFLLHFVKESKQDESGMPNNRFLAERTGGTYSTLKVQPAELEDSGVYFCASSPYGPDTQYFGPGTRLTVL.

This chain's CDR3 is CASSLNPGVHELYNEQFF. The DNA for the CDR3 is TGTGCCAGCAGCTTAAATCCAGGGGTCCACGAACTCTACAATGAGCAGTTCTTC. The chain combines TRBV7-3 with TRBJ2-1, with a weak D call TRBD1 (6 bases). Trimming removed 1 base from V and 3 bases from J, with 19 bases in between. CDR3 length: 18 residues. The germline V gene encodes CDR1 SGHTA and CDR2 FQGTGA.

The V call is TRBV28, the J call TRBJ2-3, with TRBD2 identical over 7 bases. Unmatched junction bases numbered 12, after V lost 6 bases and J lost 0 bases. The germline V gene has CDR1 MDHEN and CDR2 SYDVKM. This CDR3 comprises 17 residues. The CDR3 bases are TGTGCCAGCAGCACACCATGGGGGGGATCTAGCACAGATACGCAGTATTTT. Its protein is CASSTPWGGSSTDTQYF.

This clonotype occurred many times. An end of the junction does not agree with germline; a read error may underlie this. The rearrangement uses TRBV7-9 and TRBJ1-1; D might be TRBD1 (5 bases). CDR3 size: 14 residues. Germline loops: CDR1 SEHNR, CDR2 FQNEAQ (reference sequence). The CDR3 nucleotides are TGTGCCAGCAGTTTAGGGGCAGTGAACACTGAAGCTTTCTTT. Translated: CASSLGAVNTEAFF.

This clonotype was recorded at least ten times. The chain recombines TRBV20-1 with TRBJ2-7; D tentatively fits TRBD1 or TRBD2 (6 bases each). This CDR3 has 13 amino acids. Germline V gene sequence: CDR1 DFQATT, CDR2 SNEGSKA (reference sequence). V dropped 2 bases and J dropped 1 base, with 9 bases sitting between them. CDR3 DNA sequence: TGCAGTGCTAGAAGGAGGGGGTCCTACGAGCAGTACTTC. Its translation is CSARRRGSYEQYF.

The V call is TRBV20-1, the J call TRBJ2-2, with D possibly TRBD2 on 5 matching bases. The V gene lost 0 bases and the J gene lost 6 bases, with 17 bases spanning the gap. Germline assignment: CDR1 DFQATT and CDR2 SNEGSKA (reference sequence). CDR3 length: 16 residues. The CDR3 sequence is CSARDLSEGRAGELFF. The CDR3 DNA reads TGCAGTGCTAGAGATCTATCCGAGGGCCGGGCCGGGGAGCTGTTTTTT.